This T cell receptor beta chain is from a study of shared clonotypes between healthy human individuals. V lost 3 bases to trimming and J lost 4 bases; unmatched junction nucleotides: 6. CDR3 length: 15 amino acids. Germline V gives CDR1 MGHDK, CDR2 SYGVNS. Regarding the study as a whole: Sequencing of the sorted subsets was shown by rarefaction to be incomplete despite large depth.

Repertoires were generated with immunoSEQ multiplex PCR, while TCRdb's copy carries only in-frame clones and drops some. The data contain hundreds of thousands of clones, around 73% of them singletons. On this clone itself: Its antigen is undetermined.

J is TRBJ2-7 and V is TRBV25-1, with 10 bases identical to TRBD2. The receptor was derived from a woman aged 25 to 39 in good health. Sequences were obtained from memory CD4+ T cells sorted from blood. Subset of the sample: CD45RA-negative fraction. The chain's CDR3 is CASSDPSGRSYEQYF. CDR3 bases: TGTGCCAGCAGTGATCCTAGCGGGAGATCATACGAGCAGTACTTC.